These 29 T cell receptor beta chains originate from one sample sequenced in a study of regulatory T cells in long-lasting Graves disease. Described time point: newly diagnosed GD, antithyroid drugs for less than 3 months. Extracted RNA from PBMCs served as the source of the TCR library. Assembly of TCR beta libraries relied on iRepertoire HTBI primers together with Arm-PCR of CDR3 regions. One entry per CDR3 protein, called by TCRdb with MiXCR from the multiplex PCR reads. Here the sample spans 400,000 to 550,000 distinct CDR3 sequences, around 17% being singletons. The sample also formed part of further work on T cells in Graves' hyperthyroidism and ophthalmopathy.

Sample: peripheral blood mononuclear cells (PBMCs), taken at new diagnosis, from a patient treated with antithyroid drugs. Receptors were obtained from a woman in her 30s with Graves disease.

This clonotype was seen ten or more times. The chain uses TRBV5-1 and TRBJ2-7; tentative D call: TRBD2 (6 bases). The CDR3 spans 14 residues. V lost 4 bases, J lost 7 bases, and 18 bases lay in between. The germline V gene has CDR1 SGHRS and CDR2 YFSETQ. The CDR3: CASSLGLAPREQYF. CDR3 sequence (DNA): TGCGCCAGCAGCCTGGGACTCGCGCCTAGGGAGCAGTACTTC.

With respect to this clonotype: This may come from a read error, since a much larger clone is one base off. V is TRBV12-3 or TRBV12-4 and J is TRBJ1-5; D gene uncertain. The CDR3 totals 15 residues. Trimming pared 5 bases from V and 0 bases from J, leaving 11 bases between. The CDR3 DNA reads TGTGCCAGCAGTCACACATGCTATAGCAATCAGCCCCAGCATTTT. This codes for CASSHTCYSNQPQHF.

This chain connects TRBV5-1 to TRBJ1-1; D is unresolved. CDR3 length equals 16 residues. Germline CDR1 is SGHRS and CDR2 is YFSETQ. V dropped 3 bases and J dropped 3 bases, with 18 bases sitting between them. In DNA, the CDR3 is TGCGCCAGCAGCTACCGTCCCCGGCAGAGACACACTGAAGCTTTCTTT. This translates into CASSYRPRQRHTEAFF.

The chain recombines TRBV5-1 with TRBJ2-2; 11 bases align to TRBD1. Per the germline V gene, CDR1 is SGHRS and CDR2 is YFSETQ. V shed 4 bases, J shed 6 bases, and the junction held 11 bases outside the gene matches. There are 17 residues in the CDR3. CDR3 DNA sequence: TGCGCCAGCAGCGGAGCACCGGGACAGGGGGTCTCCGGGGAGCTGTTTTTT. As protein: CASSGAPGQGVSGELFF.

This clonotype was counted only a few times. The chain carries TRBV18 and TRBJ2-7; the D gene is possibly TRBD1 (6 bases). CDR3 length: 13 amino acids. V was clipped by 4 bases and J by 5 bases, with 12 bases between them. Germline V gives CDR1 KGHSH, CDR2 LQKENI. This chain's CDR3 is CASSHRVGDEQYF. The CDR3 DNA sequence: TGTGCCAGCTCACACAGGGTGGGGGACGAGCAGTACTTC.

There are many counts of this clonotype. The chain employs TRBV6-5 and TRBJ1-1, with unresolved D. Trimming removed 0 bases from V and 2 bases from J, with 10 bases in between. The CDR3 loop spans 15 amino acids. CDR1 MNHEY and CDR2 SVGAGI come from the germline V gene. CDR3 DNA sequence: TGTGCCAGCAGTTACTCTTACACCTTTAACACTGAAGCTTTCTTT. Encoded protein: CASSYSYTFNTEAFF.

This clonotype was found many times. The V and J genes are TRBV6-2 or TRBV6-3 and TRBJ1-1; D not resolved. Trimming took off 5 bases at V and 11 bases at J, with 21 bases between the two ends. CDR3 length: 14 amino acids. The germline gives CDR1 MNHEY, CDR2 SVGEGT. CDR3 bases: TGTGCCAGCAGTGAAGATATGGCATCCGGTAGGGCTTTCTTT. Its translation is CASSEDMASGRAFF.

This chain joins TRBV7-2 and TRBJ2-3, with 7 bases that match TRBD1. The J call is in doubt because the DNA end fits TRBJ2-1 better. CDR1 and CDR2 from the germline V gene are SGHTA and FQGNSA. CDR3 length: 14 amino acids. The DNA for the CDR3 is TGTGCCAGCAGCTCCCAAGGGACAGAGGATGAGCAGTTCTTC. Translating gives CASSSQGTEDEQFF.

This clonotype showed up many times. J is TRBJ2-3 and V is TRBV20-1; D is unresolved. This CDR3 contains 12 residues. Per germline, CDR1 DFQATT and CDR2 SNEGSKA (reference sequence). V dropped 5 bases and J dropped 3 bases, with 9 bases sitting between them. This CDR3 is CSAPIRTDTQYF. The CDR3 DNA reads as TGCAGTGCTCCCATACGGACAGATACGCAGTATTTT.

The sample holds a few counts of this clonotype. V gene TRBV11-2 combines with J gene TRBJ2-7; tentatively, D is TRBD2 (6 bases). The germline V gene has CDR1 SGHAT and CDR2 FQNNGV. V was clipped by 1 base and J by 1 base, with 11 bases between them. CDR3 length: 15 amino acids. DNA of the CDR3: TGTGCCAGCAGCTTAGGTGGAGGGGTGTCCTACGAGCAGTACTTC. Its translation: CASSLGGGVSYEQYF.

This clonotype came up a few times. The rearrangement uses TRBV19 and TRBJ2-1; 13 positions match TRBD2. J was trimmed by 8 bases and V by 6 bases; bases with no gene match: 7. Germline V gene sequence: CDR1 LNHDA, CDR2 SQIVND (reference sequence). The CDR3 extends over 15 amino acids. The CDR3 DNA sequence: TGTGCCAGTAGCATGACTAGCGGGAGGTATTATGAGCAGTTCTTC. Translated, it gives CASSMTSGRYYEQFF. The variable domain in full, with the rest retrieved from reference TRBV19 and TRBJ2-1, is DGGITQSPKYLFRKEGQNVTLSCEQNLNHDAMYWYRQDPGQGLRLIYYSQIVNDFQKGDIAEGYSVSREKKESFPLTVTSAQKNPTAFYLCASSMTSGRYYEQFFGPGTRLTVL.

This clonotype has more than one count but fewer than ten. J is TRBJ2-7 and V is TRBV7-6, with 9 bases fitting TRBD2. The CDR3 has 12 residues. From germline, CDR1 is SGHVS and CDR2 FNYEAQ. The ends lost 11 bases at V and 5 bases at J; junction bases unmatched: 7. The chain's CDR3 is CAGSGRGDEQYF. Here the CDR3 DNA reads TGTGCCGGTAGCGGGAGAGGCGACGAGCAGTACTTC.

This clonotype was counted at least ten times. The CDR3 DNA is TGTGCCAGCAGTTCTGAGCTGGAGACCCAGTACTTC. This gives the protein CASSSELETQYF. The rearrangement links TRBV7-2 to TRBJ2-5, with no clear D. CDR3 length: 12 amino acids. Trimming left V 6 bases short and J 5 bases short, with 10 bases between. Looked up from germline, CDR1 is SGHTA and CDR2 is FQGNSA.

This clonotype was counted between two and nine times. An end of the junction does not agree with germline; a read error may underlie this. Written as DNA, the CDR3 is TGTGCCGGCAGTTCTTCCAGGACGGCTTCTGGGGCCAACGTCCTGACTTTC. Protein sequence: CAGSSSRTASGANVLTF. The chain is built from TRBV28 and TRBJ2-6; no definite D call. This CDR3 contains 17 residues. CDR1 and CDR2 (germline): MDHEN, SYDVKM.

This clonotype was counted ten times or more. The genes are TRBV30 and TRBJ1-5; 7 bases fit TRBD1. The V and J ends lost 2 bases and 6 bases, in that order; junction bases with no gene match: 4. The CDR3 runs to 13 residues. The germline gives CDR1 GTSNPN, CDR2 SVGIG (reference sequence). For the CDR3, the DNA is TGTGCCTGGAGTTACAGGGGCACTCAGCCCCAGCATTTT. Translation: CAWSYRGTQPQHF.

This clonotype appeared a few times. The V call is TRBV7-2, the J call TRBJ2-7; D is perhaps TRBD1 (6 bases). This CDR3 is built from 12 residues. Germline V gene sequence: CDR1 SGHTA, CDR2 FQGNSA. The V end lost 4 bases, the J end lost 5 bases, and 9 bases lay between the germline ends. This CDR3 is CASSYNRDEQYF. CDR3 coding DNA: TGTGCCAGCAGCTACAACAGGGACGAGCAGTACTTC.

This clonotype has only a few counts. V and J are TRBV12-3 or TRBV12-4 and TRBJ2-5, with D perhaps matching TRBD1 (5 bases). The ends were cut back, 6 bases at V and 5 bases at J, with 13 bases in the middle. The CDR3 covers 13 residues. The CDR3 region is CASRSQGPETQYF. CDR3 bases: TGTGCCAGCAGGTCGCAGGGCCCCGAGACCCAGTACTTC.

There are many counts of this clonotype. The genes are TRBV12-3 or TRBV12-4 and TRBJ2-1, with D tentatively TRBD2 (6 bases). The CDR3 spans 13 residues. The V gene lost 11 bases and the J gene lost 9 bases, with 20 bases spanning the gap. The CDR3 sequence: CAARPSGVGEQFF. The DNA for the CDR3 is TGTGCCGCCAGGCCCTCGGGGGTAGGTGAGCAGTTCTTC.

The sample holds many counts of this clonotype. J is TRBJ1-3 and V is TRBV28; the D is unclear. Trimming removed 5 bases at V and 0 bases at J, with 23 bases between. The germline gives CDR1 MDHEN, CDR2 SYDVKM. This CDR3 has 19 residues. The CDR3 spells CASSPDSIYRFLSGNTIYF. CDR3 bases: TGTGCCAGCAGTCCCGATTCCATCTATCGCTTCCTCTCTGGAAACACCATATATTTT. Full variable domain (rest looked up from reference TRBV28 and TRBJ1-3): DVKVTQSSRYLVKRTGEKVFLECVQDMDHENMFWYRQDPGLGLRLIYFSYDVKMKEKGDIPEGYSVSREKKERFSLILESASTNQTSMYLCASSPDSIYRFLSGNTIYFGEGSWLTVV.

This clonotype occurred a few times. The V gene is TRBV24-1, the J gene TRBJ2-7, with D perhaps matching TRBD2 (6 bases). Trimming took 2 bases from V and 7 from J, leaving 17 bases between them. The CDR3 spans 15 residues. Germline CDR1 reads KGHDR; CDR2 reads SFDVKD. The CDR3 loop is CATSDSGGTAGEQYF. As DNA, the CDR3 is TGTGCCACCAGTGATTCAGGAGGGACGGCGGGGGAGCAGTACTTC.

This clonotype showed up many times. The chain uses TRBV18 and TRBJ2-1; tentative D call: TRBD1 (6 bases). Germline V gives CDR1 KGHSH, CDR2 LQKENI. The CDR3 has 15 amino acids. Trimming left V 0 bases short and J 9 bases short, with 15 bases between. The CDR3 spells CASSPPVGGRSEQFF. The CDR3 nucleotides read TGTGCCAGCTCACCACCCGTAGGGGGTCGTTCTGAGCAGTTCTTC.

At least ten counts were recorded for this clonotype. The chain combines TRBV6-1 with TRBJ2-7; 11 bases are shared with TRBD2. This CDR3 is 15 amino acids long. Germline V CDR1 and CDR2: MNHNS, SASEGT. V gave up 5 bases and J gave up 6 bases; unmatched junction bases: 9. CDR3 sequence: CASSRLAGSQTEQYF. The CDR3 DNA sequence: TGTGCCAGCAGTCGACTAGCGGGGAGTCAGACCGAGCAGTACTTC.

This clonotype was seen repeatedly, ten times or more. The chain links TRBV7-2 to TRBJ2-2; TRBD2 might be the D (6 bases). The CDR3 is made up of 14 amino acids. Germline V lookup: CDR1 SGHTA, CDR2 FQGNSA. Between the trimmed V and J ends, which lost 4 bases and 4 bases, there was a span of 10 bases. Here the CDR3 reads CASSSGLSTGELFF. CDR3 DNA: TGTGCCAGCAGCTCGGGACTGAGCACCGGGGAGCTGTTTTTT.

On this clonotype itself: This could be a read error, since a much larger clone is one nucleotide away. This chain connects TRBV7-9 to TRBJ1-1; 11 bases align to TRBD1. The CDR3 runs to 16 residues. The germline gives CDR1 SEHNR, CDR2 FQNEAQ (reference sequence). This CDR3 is CTSSTDRDRGGTEAFF. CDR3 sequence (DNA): TGTACCAGCAGCACCGACCGGGACAGGGGGGGGACTGAAGCTTTCTTT.

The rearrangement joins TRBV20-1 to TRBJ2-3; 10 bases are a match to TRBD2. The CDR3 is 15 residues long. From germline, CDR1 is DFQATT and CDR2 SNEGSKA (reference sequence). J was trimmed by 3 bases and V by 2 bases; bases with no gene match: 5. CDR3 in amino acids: CSARRTSGKTDTQYF. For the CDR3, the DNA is TGCAGTGCTAGACGTACTAGCGGGAAAACAGATACGCAGTATTTT.

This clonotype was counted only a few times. The CDR3 loop reads CSVEKVLGSGANVLTF. The CDR3 DNA is TGCAGCGTTGAAAAAGTTTTGGGGTCTGGGGCCAACGTCCTGACTTTC. The chain employs TRBV29-1 and TRBJ2-6; D gene unclear. V was pared by 2 bases and J by 1 base, with 12 bases between. Germline-derived CDR1 and CDR2 are SQVTM and ANQGSEA. This CDR3 region has 16 residues.

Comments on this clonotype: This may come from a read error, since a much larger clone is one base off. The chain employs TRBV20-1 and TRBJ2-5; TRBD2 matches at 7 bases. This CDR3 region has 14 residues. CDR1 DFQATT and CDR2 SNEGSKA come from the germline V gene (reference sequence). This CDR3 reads CSAGRAGLEETRYF. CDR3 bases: TGCAGTGCTGGTAGAGCGGGACTGGAAGAGACCCGGTACTTC.

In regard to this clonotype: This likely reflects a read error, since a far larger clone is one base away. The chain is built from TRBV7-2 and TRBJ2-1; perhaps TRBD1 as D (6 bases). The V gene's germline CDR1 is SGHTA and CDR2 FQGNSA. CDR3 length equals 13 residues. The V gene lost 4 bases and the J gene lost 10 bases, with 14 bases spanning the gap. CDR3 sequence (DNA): TGTGCCAGCAGCTCGGGACAATTCTACGAGCAGTTCTTC. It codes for CASSSGQFYEQFF.

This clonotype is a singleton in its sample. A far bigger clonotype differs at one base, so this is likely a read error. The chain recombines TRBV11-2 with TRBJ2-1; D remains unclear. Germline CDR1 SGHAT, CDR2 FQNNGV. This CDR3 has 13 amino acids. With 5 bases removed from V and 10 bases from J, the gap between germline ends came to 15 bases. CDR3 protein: CASSPQVTYEQFF. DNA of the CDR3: TGTGCCAGCAGCCCGCAGGTTACCTACGAGCAGTTCTTC.